Each of the 13 T cell receptor beta chains below was sequenced from the same sample in a study of graft-versus-host responses after intestinal transplantation (dated by TCRdb to the early 2020s). The library was obtained by the immunoSEQ multiplex PCR assay. The source is immuneACCESS, and TCRdb retained only in-frame sequences with V and J called. Part of the clones is not carried over; for the studies checked, unresolved V genes explain less than half of this, and the remainder is unexplained. This sample lists 30,000 to 45,000 clones; roughly 92% were detected once. The top ten hold under 25% of the sample. Their antigen targets remain unknown. Explained via the paper, the time point label denotes: cells obtained before transplantation from donor or recipient. This specimen was unstimulated CD8+ T cells sorted from spleen or lymph node cells, taken before transplant. The receptor source for this set is a human donor who was the organ donor for an intestinal transplant.

The chain is built from TRBV21-1 and TRBJ1-4; the table's D call, TRBD1, was not checked against the DNA. TRBV21-1 counts as a pseudogene. The CDR3 spans 15 residues. The CDR3 region is CASSATGTGTEKLFF. The CDR3 coding sequence is TGTGCCAGCAGCGCCACCGGGACAGGGACTGAAAAACTGTTTTTT.

V is TRBV11-3 and J is TRBJ2-1, with D tentatively TRBD2 (6 bases). CDR3 size: 15 residues. V shed 5 bases and J shed 2 bases, with 13 bases lying between them. CDR1 is SGHNT and CDR2 is YENEEA in the germline V gene. The CDR3 spells CASSNGPSAYNEQFF. CDR3 sequence (DNA): TGTGCCAGCAGCAATGGTCCTAGCGCCTACAATGAGCAGTTCTTC.

This sequence joins TRBV5-1 and TRBJ2-2; the D gene could be TRBD1 or TRBD2 (5 bases each). V lost 0 bases and J lost 4, with 10 bases in between. The germline gives CDR1 SGHRS, CDR2 YFSETQ. This CDR3 comprises 15 residues. The CDR3 here is CASSLGGIATGELFF. DNA for the CDR3: TGCGCCAGCAGCTTGGGGGGGATTGCCACCGGGGAGCTGTTTTTT.

The rearrangement uses TRBV7-2 and TRBJ1-5, with D unresolved. Germline-derived CDR1 and CDR2 are SGHTA and FQGNSA. Trimming removed 5 bases at V and 5 bases at J, with 13 bases between. The CDR3 is 14 amino acids. The CDR3: CASSRVFRDQPQHF. DNA for the CDR3: TGTGCCAGCAGCCGAGTGTTTAGGGATCAGCCCCAGCATTTT.

The CDR3 loop is CASSLQGANEKLFF. The CDR3 bases are TGTGCCAGCAGCTTACAGGGGGCTAATGAAAAACTGTTTTTT. This chain uses TRBV11-2 with TRBJ1-4; 7 bases agree with TRBD1. This CDR3 is built from 14 residues. J was trimmed by 3 bases and V by 2 bases; bases with no gene match: 0. Germline CDR1 is SGHAT and CDR2 is FQNNGV. The full variable domain, in which reference TRBV11-2 and TRBJ1-4 provide the parts outside the CDR3, is EAGVAQSPRYKIIEKRQSVAFWCNPISGHATLYWYQQILGQGPKLLIQFQNNGVVDDSQLPKDRFSAERLKGVDSTLKIQPAKLEDSAVYLCASSLQGANEKLFFGSGTQLSVL.

The CDR3 here is CASSPVANTGELFF. The CDR3 DNA reads TGTGCCAGCAGTCCCGTAGCGAACACCGGGGAGCTGTTTTTT. The V gene is TRBV27, the J gene TRBJ2-2; D uncertain. The germline gives CDR1 MNHEY, CDR2 SMNVEV (reference sequence). This CDR3 has 14 residues. The V and J ends lost 5 bases and 0 bases respectively, with 7 bases between them.

The chain employs TRBV9 and TRBJ1-4; unclear D gene. The CDR3 is 13 residues long. Germline CDR1 SGDLS, CDR2 YYNGEE. V was pared by 4 bases and J by 5 bases, with 9 bases between. The CDR3 nucleotides are TGTGCCAGCAGCCCGCGACCCAATGAAAAACTGTTTTTT. Its protein is CASSPRPNEKLFF.

This chain uses TRBV6-5 with TRBJ2-7; D perhaps matches TRBD2 (5 bases). The V and J ends lost 0 bases and 6 bases respectively, with 9 bases between them. Germline-derived CDR1 and CDR2 are MNHEY and SVGAGI. CDR3 length: 13 residues. CDR3 loop: CASSYSRAGEQYF. The CDR3 coding sequence is TGTGCCAGCAGTTACTCGAGGGCGGGCGAGCAGTACTTC.

V gene TRBV6-5 combines with J gene TRBJ2-7; D not resolved. The CDR3 extends over 14 amino acids. The V end was cut by 7 bases, the J end by 0 bases, with 13 bases between. Germline assignment: CDR1 MNHEY and CDR2 SVGAGI. The CDR3 reads CASTKAAGSYEQYF. The DNA of the CDR3 is TGTGCCAGCACCAAGGCTGCAGGCTCCTACGAGCAGTACTTC.

The J gene is TRBJ2-5, the V gene TRBV28, with 8 bases that match TRBD1. V lost 3 bases, J lost 3 bases, and 9 bases stayed unmatched. This CDR3 contains 16 residues. In germline, CDR1 is MDHEN, CDR2 SYDVKM. The CDR3 region is CASSLGHRGIEETQYF. The CDR3 DNA is TGTGCCAGCAGTTTGGGCCACAGGGGGATCGAAGAGACCCAGTACTTC.

The chain combines TRBV5-8 with TRBJ1-5; D is unclear. Germline assignment: CDR1 SGHTS and CDR2 YDEGEE. V shed 4 bases and J shed 3 bases, with 11 bases lying between them. There are 14 residues in the CDR3. The CDR3 reads CASSPRAPNQPQHF. Written as DNA, the CDR3 is TGTGCCAGCAGCCCAAGGGCCCCCAATCAGCCCCAGCATTTT.

The chain combines TRBV4-1 with TRBJ1-4, with D perhaps matching TRBD1 (5 bases). CDR3 size: 14 residues. V lost 4 bases to trimming and J lost 2 bases, with 8 bases between them. CDR1 and CDR2 (germline): MGHRA, YSYEKL. Here the CDR3 reads CASSPEGTNEKLFF. As DNA, the CDR3 is TGCGCCAGCAGCCCGGAGGGGACTAATGAAAAACTGTTTTTT.

The chain carries TRBV4-3 and TRBJ2-3; D is possibly TRBD2 (6 bases). The CDR3 has 17 residues. Per the germline V gene, CDR1 is LGHNA and CDR2 is YSLEER. Trimming left V 0 bases short and J 4 bases short, with 17 bases between. In nucleotides, the CDR3 is TGCGCCAGCAGCCAAGATGCCGGGGGAGAAGGGGCAGATACGCAGTATTTT. Its translation: CASSQDAGGEGADTQYF.